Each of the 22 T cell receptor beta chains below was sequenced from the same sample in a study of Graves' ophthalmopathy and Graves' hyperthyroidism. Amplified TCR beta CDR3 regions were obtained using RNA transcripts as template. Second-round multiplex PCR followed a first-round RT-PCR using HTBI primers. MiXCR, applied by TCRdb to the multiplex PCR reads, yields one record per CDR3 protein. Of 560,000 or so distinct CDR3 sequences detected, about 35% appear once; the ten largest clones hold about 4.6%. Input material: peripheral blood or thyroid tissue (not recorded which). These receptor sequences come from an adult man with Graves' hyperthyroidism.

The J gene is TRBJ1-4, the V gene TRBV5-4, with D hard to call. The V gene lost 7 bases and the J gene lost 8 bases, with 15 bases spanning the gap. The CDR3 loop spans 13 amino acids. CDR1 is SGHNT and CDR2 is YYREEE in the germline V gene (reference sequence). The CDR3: CASSNGVGEKLFF. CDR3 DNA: TGTGCCAGCTCCAATGGGGTCGGGGAAAAACTGTTTTTT. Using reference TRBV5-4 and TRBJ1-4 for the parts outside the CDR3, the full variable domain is ETGVTQSPTHLIKTRGQQVTLRCSSQSGHNTVSWYQQALGQGPQFIFQYYREEENGRGNFPPRFSGLQFPNYSSELNVNALELDDSALYLCASSNGVGEKLFFGSGTQLSVL.

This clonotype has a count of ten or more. The CDR3 is CASSLRGRGNEKLFF. The CDR3, as DNA: TGTGCCAGCAGCTTACGGGGGCGCGGTAATGAAAAACTGTTTTTT. The gene calls are TRBV7-2 and TRBJ1-4; D may be TRBD1 (6 bases). Germline assignment: CDR1 SGHTA and CDR2 FQGNSA. V lost 2 bases and J lost 4, with 11 bases in between. This CDR3 is 15 amino acids long.

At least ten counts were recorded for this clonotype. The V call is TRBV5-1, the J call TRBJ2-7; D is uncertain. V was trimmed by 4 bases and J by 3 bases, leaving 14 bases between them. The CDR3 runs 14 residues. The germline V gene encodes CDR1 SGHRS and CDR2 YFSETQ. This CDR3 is CASSNYGAFYEQYF. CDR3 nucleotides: TGCGCCAGCAGCAACTACGGCGCCTTCTACGAGCAGTACTTC.

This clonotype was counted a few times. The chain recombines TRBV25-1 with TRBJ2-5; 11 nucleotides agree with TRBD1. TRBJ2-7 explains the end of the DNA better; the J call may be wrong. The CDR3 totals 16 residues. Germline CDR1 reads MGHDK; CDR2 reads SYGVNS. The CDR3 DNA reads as TGTGCCAGCAGTGATCTTCGGGACAGGGGGGACTACGAGCAGTACTTC. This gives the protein CASSDLRDRGDYEQYF.

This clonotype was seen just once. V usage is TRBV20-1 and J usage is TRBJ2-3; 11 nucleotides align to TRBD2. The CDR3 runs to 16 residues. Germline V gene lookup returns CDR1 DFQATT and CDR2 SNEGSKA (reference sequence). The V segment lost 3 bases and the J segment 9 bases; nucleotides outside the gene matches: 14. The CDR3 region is CSASRGLAGGAGTQYF. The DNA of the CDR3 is TGCAGTGCTAGTAGAGGCCTAGCGGGAGGAGCAGGGACGCAGTATTTT.

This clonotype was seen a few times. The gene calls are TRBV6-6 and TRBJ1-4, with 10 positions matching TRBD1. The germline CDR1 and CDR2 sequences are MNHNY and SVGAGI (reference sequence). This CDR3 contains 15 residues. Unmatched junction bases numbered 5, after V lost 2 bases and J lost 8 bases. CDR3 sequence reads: CASSYLGQGKEKLFF. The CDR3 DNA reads TGTGCCAGCAGTTACCTGGGACAGGGGAAAGAAAAACTGTTTTTT.

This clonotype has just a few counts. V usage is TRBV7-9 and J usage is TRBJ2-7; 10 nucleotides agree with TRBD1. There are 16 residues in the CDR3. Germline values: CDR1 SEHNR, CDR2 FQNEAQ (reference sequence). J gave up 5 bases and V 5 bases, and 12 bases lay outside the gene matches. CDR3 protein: CASSLDRDRGFHEQYF. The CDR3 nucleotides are TGTGCCAGCAGCCTCGACCGGGACAGGGGTTTCCACGAGCAGTACTTC.

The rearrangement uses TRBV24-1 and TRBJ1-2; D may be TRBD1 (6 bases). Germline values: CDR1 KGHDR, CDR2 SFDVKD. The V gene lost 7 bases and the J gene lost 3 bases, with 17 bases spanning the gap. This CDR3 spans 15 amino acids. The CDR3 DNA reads TGTGCCACCAGCAGTCAACAGGGCCCTTACTATGGCTACACCTTC. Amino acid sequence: CATSSQQGPYYGYTF.

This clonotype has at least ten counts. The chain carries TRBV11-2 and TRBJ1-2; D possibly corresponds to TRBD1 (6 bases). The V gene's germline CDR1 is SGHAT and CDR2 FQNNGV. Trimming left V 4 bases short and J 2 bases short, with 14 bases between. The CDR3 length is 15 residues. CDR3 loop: CASSSGQFLNYGYTF. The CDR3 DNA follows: TGTGCCAGCAGCTCAGGACAGTTCTTAAACTATGGCTACACCTTC.

This chain's CDR3 is CASSLAGVSGELFF. CDR3 bases: TGTGCCAGCAGCTTAGCGGGAGTCTCCGGGGAGCTGTTTTTT. V usage is TRBV7-2 and J usage is TRBJ2-2, with a possible D match to TRBD2 (5 bases). Looked up from germline, CDR1 is SGHTA and CDR2 is FQGNSA. The germline V and J ends were trimmed by 0 bases and 6 bases, with 8 bases remaining between them. This CDR3 comprises 14 residues.

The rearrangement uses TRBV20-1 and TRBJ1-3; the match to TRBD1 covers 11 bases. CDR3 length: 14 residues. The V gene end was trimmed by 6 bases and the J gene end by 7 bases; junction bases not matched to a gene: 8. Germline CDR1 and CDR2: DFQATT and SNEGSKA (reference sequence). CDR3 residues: CSARTGGRVNTIYF. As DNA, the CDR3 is TGCAGTGCACGGACAGGGGGCAGGGTGAACACCATATATTTT.

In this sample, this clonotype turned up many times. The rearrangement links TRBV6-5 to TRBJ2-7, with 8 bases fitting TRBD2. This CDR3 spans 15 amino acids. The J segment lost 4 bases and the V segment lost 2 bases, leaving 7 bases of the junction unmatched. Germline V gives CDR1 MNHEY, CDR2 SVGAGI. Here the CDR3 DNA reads TGTGCCAGCAGTTACGAGCGGGAGATTGGATACGAGCAGTACTTC. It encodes CASSYEREIGYEQYF.

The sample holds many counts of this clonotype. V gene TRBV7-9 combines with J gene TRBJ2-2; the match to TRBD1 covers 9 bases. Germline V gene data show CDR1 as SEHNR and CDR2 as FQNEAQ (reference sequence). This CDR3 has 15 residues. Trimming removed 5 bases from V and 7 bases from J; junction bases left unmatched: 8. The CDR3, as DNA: TGTGCCAGCAGCGCCCCACAGGGGGCCGGCGGGGAGCTGTTTTTT. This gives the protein CASSAPQGAGGELFF. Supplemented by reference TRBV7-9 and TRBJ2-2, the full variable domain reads DTGVSQNPRHKITKRGQNVTFRCDPISEHNRLYWYRQTLGQGPEFLTYFQNEAQLEKSRLLSDRFSAERPKGSFSTLEIQRTEQGDSAMYLCASSAPQGAGGELFFGEGSRLTVL.

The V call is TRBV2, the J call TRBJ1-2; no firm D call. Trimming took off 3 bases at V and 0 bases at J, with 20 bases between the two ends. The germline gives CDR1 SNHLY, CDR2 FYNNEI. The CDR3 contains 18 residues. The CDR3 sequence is CASSDGGGPVRANYGYTF. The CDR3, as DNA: TGTGCCAGCAGTGATGGTGGAGGCCCGGTCCGAGCTAACTATGGCTACACCTTC. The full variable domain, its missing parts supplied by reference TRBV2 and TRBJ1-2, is EPEVTQTPSHQVTQMGQEVILRCVPISNHLYFYWYRQILGQKVEFLVSFYNNEISEKSEIFDDQFSVERPDGSNFTLKIRSTKLEDSAMYFCASSDGGGPVRANYGYTFGSGTRLTVV.

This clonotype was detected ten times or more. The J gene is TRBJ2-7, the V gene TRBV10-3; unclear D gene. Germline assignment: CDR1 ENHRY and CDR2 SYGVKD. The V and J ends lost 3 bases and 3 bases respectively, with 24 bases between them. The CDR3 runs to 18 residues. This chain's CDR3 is CAISDRSVSSLWVYEQYF. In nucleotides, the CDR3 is TGTGCCATCAGTGATCGAAGCGTCTCATCTCTCTGGGTCTACGAGCAGTACTTC.

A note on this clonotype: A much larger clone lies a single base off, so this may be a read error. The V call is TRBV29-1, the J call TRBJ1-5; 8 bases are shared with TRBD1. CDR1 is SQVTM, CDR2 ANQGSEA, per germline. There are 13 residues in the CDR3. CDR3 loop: CSVRQGLSQPRHF. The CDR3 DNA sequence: TGCAGCGTTAGACAGGGGCTGAGTCAGCCCCGGCATTTT.

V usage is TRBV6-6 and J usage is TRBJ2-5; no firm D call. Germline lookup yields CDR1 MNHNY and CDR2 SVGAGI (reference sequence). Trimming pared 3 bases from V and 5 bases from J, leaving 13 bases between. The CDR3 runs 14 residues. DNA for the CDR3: TGTGCCAGCAGTTATGGAAGGTTTAGCGAGACCCAGTACTTC. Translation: CASSYGRFSETQYF.

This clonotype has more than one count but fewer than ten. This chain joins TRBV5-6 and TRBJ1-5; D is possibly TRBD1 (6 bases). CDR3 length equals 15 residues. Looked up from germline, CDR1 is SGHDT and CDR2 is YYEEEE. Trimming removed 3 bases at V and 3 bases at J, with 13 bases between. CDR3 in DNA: TGTGCCAGCAGCTCGACAGGCCGAACCAATCAGCCCCAGCATTTT. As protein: CASSSTGRTNQPQHF.

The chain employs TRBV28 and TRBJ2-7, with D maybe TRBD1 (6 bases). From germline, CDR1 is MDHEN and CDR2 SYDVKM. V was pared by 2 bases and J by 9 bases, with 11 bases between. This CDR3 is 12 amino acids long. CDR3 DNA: TGTGCCAGCAGTTTAACAGGGTTCGGGCAGTACTTC. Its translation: CASSLTGFGQYF.

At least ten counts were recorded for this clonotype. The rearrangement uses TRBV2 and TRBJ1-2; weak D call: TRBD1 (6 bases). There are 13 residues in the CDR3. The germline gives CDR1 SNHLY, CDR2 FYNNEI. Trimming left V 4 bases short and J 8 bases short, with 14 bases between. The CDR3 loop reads CASSVRQGNGYTF. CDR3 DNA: TGTGCCAGCAGTGTTCGGCAGGGGAACGGCTACACCTTC.

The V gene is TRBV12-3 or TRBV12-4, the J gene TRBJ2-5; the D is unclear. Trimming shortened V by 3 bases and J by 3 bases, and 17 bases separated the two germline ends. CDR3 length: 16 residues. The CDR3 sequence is CASSFAGEASKETQYF. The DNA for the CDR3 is TGTGCCAGCAGTTTTGCAGGCGAGGCCTCAAAAGAGACCCAGTACTTC.

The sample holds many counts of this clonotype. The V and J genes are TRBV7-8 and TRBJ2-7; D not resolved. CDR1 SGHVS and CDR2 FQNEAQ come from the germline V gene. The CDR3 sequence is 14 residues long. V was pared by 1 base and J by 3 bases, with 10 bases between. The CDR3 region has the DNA TGTGCCAGCAGCTTAGAATATGATAACTACGAGCAGTACTTC. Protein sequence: CASSLEYDNYEQYF.